This TCR beta chain was identified in a study of blood T cells in healthy people across ages. Study-wide results and caveats: Since the PBMCs were unsorted, naive and antigen-experienced cells could not be conclusively compared. Observed TCR beta diversity showed a strong correlation with the percentage of naive T cells as measured by flow cytometry.

Per sample, no less than 5 micrograms of total RNA were extracted. The second PCR ran about 6 to 12 cycles with a sample-barcoded 5' primer and J-beta primers. TCRdb processed the 5' RACE reads anew with MiXCR; each CDR3 protein has one entry. The sample has some 710,000 distinct CDR3 sequences, about half seen once. This clonotype has just a few counts. Antigen: not known. Trimming shortened V by 4 bases and J by 8 bases, and 11 bases separated the two germline ends. This CDR3 spans 13 amino acids. The sample consisted of blood. The chain couples TRBV12-3 or TRBV12-4 to TRBJ1-4; D ambiguous. This sequence was found in an older man in good health. This chain's CDR3 is CASSSPGAEKLFF. The CDR3 region has the DNA TGTGCCAGCAGTTCTCCGGGAGCGGAAAAACTGTTTTTT.